The T cell receptor beta chain described here comes from a study of tumor-infiltrating lymphocytes in primary liver carcinoma. Germline V gives CDR1 SGHAT, CDR2 FQNNGV. The CDR3 extends over 16 amino acids. The V end was cut by 6 bases, the J end by 6 bases, with 24 bases between. As regards this clonotype: Its antigen is undetermined.

Without any cell sorting, about 19-32 mg of bulk tissue yielded co-extracted RNA and DNA. A primer matching the constant region was used to make TCR beta cDNA from 500 to 650 ng of total RNA. Three rounds of nested multiplex PCR with slightly modified ARM-PCR produced TCR beta libraries. It was with TRBV1-TRBV30 forward primers and a C-beta reverse primer that the first two PCR rounds were run, at about 9 cycles each. TCRdb used MiXCR to reprocess the multiplex PCR reads, holding one entry per CDR3 protein. The sample comprises 55,000 or so distinct CDR3 sequences, less than 75% of which are singletons, and around 57% rests with the top ten. Study results and caveats: Only about 7-24% of top clones occurred in every one of the five tumor regions. When set against blood, tumors had a significantly higher top-250-clone fraction (p = 0.039).

The specimen was liver tumor tissue from sampling region 2. As for subset: tumor region T2, inferior pole. This chain links TRBV11-2 with TRBJ2-7; D may be TRBD1 (6 bases). The TCR was taken from a man aged 35-49 years with primary liver carcinoma and hepatitis B virus infection. CDR3: CASRSHSSRTDCEQYF. CDR3 nucleotides: TGTGCCAGCAGGTCCCATTCTTCCAGGACAGACTGCGAGCAGTACTTC.